The T cell receptor (beta chain) under discussion was sequenced for a study of glioma-infiltrating T cells after dendritic cell vaccination. Study as a whole: Patients received three intradermal dendritic cell vaccine injections at biweekly intervals. Findings and limits, study-wide: Only a small number of patients had complete blood and tumor samples.

The V segment lost 3 bases and the J segment 2 bases; nucleotides outside the gene matches: 13. Germline V lookup: CDR1 SGHNT, CDR2 YYREEE (reference sequence). There are 18 residues in the CDR3. Comments on this clone: What it binds is not known.

TCRdb keeps only in-frame clones here, not all; method: immunoSEQ multiplex PCR. The sample has over 75,000 clones; approximately 78% are singletons. The time point: after dendritic cell vaccination, including at tumor progression/relapse. The V gene is TRBV5-4, the J gene TRBJ2-2, with 7 bases aligning to TRBD2. This clonotype was sampled from a human donor with glioblastoma. The sequencing used blood, collected after dendritic cell vaccination. The CDR3 loop is CASSSGWGKRENTGELFF. CDR3 DNA: TGTGCCAGCAGCTCCGGGTGGGGCAAGCGGGAAAACACCGGGGAGCTGTTTTTT. The full variable domain, rest sourced from reference TRBV5-4 and TRBJ2-2, is ETGVTQSPTHLIKTRGQQVTLRCSSQSGHNTVSWYQQALGQGPQFIFQYYREEENGRGNFPPRFSGLQFPNYSSELNVNALELDDSALYLCASSSGWGKRENTGELFFGEGSRLTVL.